This T cell receptor (beta chain) originates from a study of T-cell reconstitution after alpha-beta-depleted transplantation in children. TCRbeta library preparation incorporated unique molecular identifiers. TCRdb passed the PCR reads through MiXCR, listing each CDR3 protein once. The sample gives over 550,000 distinct CDR3 sequences, over 9.5% of which show up once; about 4% is in the top ten. This clonotype has at least ten counts. This TCR derives from a human donor who donated a stem cell graft to a child with acute myeloid leukemia. The starting material was PBMCs from the stem cell graft donor, obtained from the stem cell graft.

The CDR3 DNA reads as TGTGCCAGCAGTTACGAGGGGGCGATCGGAAACACCATATATTTT. It yields the protein CASSYEGAIGNTIYF. V is TRBV6-5 and J is TRBJ1-3; 7 nucleotides line up with TRBD1. Germline trimming cut 2 bases from V and 4 bases from J; bases unmatched to any gene: 5. The CDR3 is 15 amino acids. Germline V gene lookup returns CDR1 MNHEY and CDR2 SVGAGI.